This T cell receptor (beta chain) came from a study of T cells in localized non-small cell lung cancer (dated by TCRdb to about 2020). Concerning the study at large: The study examined T cell repertoires in a few hundred patients with early-stage NSCLC and compared tumors with uninvolved tumor-adjacent lungs. The mean age of the NSCLC patients was about 70 years, with approximately 130 men and about a hundred women. The cohort comprised around 240 treatment-naïve NSCLC patients with resected, localized lung tumors. Study-wide conclusions, independent of this receptor: Because the study design was exploratory, TCR variables were selected using unadjusted p-values without false-discovery rate correction. The highest T cell clonality was observed in uninvolved tumor-adjacent lung, where clonality exceeded that of tumor, suggesting that antigenic responses were more focused in uninvolved tumor-adjacent lung. Of the top 100 tumor clones, a median of approximately 60 were detected in paired uninvolved adjacent lung; 28 were also among that lung's top 100. Higher T cell density in blood was associated with longer overall survival, whereas higher clonality in adjacent lung was associated with shorter survival. Because multi-region tumor sequencing was not done, intratumor heterogeneity could not be ruled out.

The CDR3 sequence holds 11 residues, the cysteine and phenylalanine included. Just the 33-base CDR3 DNA is kept, in frame starting at base 1. Cut back by 6 bases and 9 bases, the V and J ends lie 9 bases apart. CDR1 is given as DFQATT and CDR2 as SNEGSKA, both from the germline V gene (reference sequence). A remark on this clone: This clone's antigen is unknown. No much larger clone exists at a distance of one base, and base qualities are not known.

At diagnosis, peripheral blood, uninvolved tumor-adjacent lung and tumor were collected and stored as a combination of fresh-frozen and FFPE material. Blood samples were analyzed as peripheral blood mononuclear cells for TCR repertoire profiling. The immunoSEQ Assay was used to sequence TCR beta CDR3 regions from DNA. The source study handled its data this way. T cell density was computed as TCR beta template counts normalized to usable DNA estimated by amplifying housekeeping genes. Using the preseqR package, richness was estimated by extrapolating to 120,000 templates for tissue samples and 400,000 templates for PBMC samples. Clonality was calculated as one minus Pielou's evenness. Tissue-enriched TCRs were identified through differential abundance testing performed on productive amino-acid clonotypes, with a minimum total count of 5 and an alpha of 0.1. Repertoire overlap between compartments was quantified with the Jaccard Index and Morisita Overlap Index. TCR beta CDR3s were clustered by GLIPH together with public tetramer-defined viral CDR3s, and at least three viral sequences plus V-gene enrichment were required for viral motifs. TCRdb carries this immuneACCESS record with in-frame sequences only. Its versions omit some clonotypes, under half of them owing to an unresolved V gene in the studies checked, with the rest unexplained. That table furnishes V, J and clone size, whereas the DNA furnished D and trimming. For this sample there are approximately 8,300 clones; around 92% appear just once. 2% to 2.5% of the sample goes to the ten largest clones.

This sequence originates from a female donor of 60 years or more with stage II squamous cell lung carcinoma. Sequencing was performed on peripheral blood, taken before any cancer treatment. The rearrangement joined TRBV20-1 to TRBJ1-6; no confident D gene assignment can be made. The DNA is TGCAGTGCCGTCGTCGGTTCACCCCTCCACTTT. It encodes CSAVVGSPLHF.